This T cell receptor (beta chain) was identified in a study of T cells in Graves' hyperthyroidism and ophthalmopathy. Uncontrolled infections, other autoimmune diseases, pregnancy or lactation led to exclusion of patients. In making diagnoses, clinical symptoms, serum thyroxine and TRAb, thyroid ultrasound and orbital computed tomography were all used. Findings of the study overall: Before onset, ophthalmopathy was predicted by the model a median around 6.2 months earlier.

CDR1 and CDR2 from the germline V gene are SGHRS and YFSETQ. The CDR3 totals 14 residues. V was pared by 4 bases and J by 0 bases, with 10 bases between. The CDR3 regions of TCR beta were amplified from RNA transcripts. The HTBI primer set drove a first-round RT-PCR of the TCR CDR3. TCRdb re-derived calls from the multiplex PCR reads in MiXCR, one entry per CDR3 protein. There are 500,000 to 650,000 distinct CDR3 sequences in the sample; approximately 48% occur only once, and 35% to 50% lies in the top ten. Only one count was recorded for this clonotype. Antigen specificity is unknown. The sequenced sample was peripheral blood or thyroid tissue (not recorded which). The TCR comes from an adult woman with Graves' disease, either hyperthyroidism or ophthalmopathy (not recorded which). This rearrangement joins TRBV5-1 to TRBJ1-1; D gene uncertain. CDR3 sequence (DNA): TGCGCCAGCAGCCCCTCGAGGGTGAACACTGAAGCTTTCTTT. Translation gives CASSPSRVNTEAFF.